The 16 T cell receptor beta chains below all came from one sample that was sequenced in a study of early T cells in non-severe SARS-CoV-2 infection. MiXCR, run by TCRdb on the 5' RACE reads, gives a single entry per CDR3 protein. The table includes 40,000 or so distinct CDR3 sequences, 5.5% to 7% detected once. Material: whole blood, obtained at baseline. All receptors derive from an adult who was a healthcare worker with PCR-confirmed SARS-CoV-2 infection or an uninfected control (not recorded which).

The sample holds many counts of this clonotype. The rearrangement links TRBV28 to TRBJ2-3; no firm D call. Germline CDR1 is MDHEN and CDR2 is SYDVKM. V shed 5 bases and J shed 2 bases, with 8 bases lying between them. This CDR3 region has 13 residues. The CDR3 sequence is CASSPRPTDTQYF. Here the CDR3 DNA reads TGTGCCAGCAGTCCTCGCCCCACAGATACGCAGTATTTT.

This clonotype occurred many times. The chain employs TRBV20-1 and TRBJ1-1; 7 nucleotides line up with TRBD1. Unmatched junction bases numbered 10, after V lost 6 bases and J lost 0 bases. CDR1 and CDR2 from the germline V gene are DFQATT and SNEGSKA (reference sequence). The CDR3 is made up of 15 amino acids. The DNA for the CDR3 is TGCAGTGCCCTAGCAGGGGGTGGGGTGAACACTGAAGCTTTCTTT. The encoded protein is CSALAGGGVNTEAFF.

This clonotype was seen a handful of times. In nucleotides, the CDR3 is TGTGCCAGCAGCCGGACTGGAGGGACCGGGGAGCTGTTTTTT. Translated, it gives CASSRTGGTGELFF. The rearrangement links TRBV6-6 to TRBJ2-2; TRBD2 is a possible D gene (6 bases). Germline CDR1 is MNHNY and CDR2 is SVGAGI (reference sequence). V shed 6 bases and J shed 5 bases, with 13 bases lying between them. The CDR3 loop spans 14 amino acids.

This clonotype was detected a few times. The chain joins TRBV6-5 to TRBJ1-6; 7 nucleotides line up with TRBD1. V lost 6 bases to trimming and J lost 11 bases; unmatched junction nucleotides: 7. The CDR3 totals 13 residues. Germline V gene sequence: CDR1 MNHEY, CDR2 SVGAGI. CDR3 coding DNA: TGTGCCAGCAGGCGGGGACAGTTGGCACCCCTCCACTTT. Its protein is CASRRGQLAPLHF.

This clonotype has a count of ten or more. V is TRBV20-1 and J is TRBJ2-7; 7 bases fit TRBD1. Losses at the gene ends were 2 bases for V and 5 bases for J; bases not matched to a gene: 6. The germline CDR1 and CDR2 sequences are DFQATT and SNEGSKA (reference sequence). This CDR3 comprises 13 residues. The CDR3 nucleotides are TGCAGTGCTAGAAAGGGGGCTCTTGACGAGCAGTACTTC. Translated: CSARKGALDEQYF.

This clonotype was seen more than once but under ten times. Germline is not matched at one junction end, which may reflect a read error. This chain uses TRBV6-2 or TRBV6-3 with TRBJ2-5; D ambiguous. This CDR3 has 12 amino acids. Per the germline V gene, CDR1 is MNHEY and CDR2 is SVGEGT. The CDR3 loop is CASSDMYTGWTF. CDR3 DNA sequence: TGTGCCAGCAGTGACATGTACACCGGCTGGACCTTC.

This chain joins TRBV14 and TRBJ1-2; D gene uncertain. CDR1 is SGHDN, CDR2 FVKESK, per germline. The CDR3 runs 13 residues. The ends were cut back, 2 bases at V and 8 bases at J, with 12 bases in the middle. The CDR3 loop is CASSQSAIGGYTF. Here the CDR3 DNA reads TGTGCCAGCAGCCAAAGTGCGATCGGCGGCTACACCTTC.

In its sample, this clonotype was seen many times. The rearrangement joins TRBV11-2 to TRBJ1-3; tentative D call: TRBD1 (6 bases). Germline values: CDR1 SGHAT, CDR2 FQNNGV. This CDR3 is built from 15 residues. V lost 3 bases and J 0 bases, leaving 9 bases between the germline ends. As DNA, the CDR3 is TGTGCCAGCAGCTTCAGGGGTCTCTCTGGAAACACCATATATTTT. It translates to CASSFRGLSGNTIYF.

Judged by abundance, this clonotype is medium-sized. The genes are TRBV3-1 and TRBJ2-1; D is perhaps TRBD2 (5 bases). The CDR3 spans 14 residues. Between the trimmed V and J ends, which lost 6 bases and 15 bases, there was a span of 24 bases. Germline CDR1 reads LGHDT; CDR2 reads YNNKEL (reference sequence). The CDR3 loop reads CASRPRGPGVSRFF. CDR3 bases: TGTGCCAGCAGACCGAGAGGGCCCGGTGTTTCCCGGTTCTTC.

There are many counts of this clonotype. This chain uses TRBV6-1 with TRBJ2-2; D gene uncertain. The germline CDR1 and CDR2 sequences are MNHNS and SASEGT. CDR3 length equals 13 residues. Trimming took 4 bases from V and 4 from J, leaving 7 bases between them. CDR3 DNA: TGTGCCAGCAGTGTCCCCAGCACCGGGGAGCTGTTTTTT. Protein product: CASSVPSTGELFF.

This clonotype appeared a few times. V usage is TRBV9 and J usage is TRBJ2-1; 7 positions agree with TRBD2. The ends lost 0 bases at V and 5 bases at J; junction bases unmatched: 8. Germline V gene lookup returns CDR1 SGDLS and CDR2 YYNGEE. CDR3 length: 16 amino acids. CDR3 sequence reads: CASSVVSGTKHNEQFF. The CDR3, as DNA: TGTGCCAGCAGCGTAGTGAGCGGGACTAAACACAATGAGCAGTTCTTC.

This clonotype was detected ten times or more. The chain uses TRBV4-2 and TRBJ2-1; 7 bases align to TRBD2. This CDR3 contains 16 residues. V lost 8 bases, J lost 0 bases, and 10 bases stayed unmatched. The germline CDR1 and CDR2 sequences are LGHNA and YNFKEQ. The DNA for the CDR3 is TGTGCCAGCTCACTCGCGGGCGGGAGCTCCTACAATGAGCAGTTCTTC. This codes for CASSLAGGSSYNEQFF.

This clonotype was seen many times. The V and J genes are TRBV12-3 or TRBV12-4 and TRBJ2-4; D may match TRBD1 or TRBD2 (5 bases each). Trimming cost V 3 bases and J 0 bases, with 18 bases left between them. The CDR3 runs to 18 residues. The CDR3 region is CASSFRDPLTVAKNIQYF. The CDR3 DNA follows: TGTGCCAGCAGTTTCCGGGACCCACTCACAGTAGCCAAAAACATTCAGTACTTC.

Many counts were recorded for this clonotype. The chain's CDR3 is CASSSDFRVSAPLHF. CDR3 sequence (DNA): TGTGCCAGCAGCTCGGATTTCAGAGTATCTGCACCCCTCCACTTT. V and J are TRBV7-2 and TRBJ1-6; D not certain. Germline assignment: CDR1 SGHTA and CDR2 FQGNSA. V was trimmed by 4 bases and J by 11 bases, leaving 18 bases between them. This CDR3 is built from 15 residues.

This clonotype was picked up many times. The chain combines TRBV6-2 or TRBV6-3 with TRBJ1-5; 7 nucleotides match TRBD1. Germline values: CDR1 MNHEY, CDR2 SVGEGT. The CDR3 totals 15 residues. Germline trimming cut 6 bases from V and 5 bases from J; bases unmatched to any gene: 10. In DNA, the CDR3 is TGTGCCAGCAGCCGAGGGGGCGCGGGTCATCAGCCCCAGCATTTT. Translating it yields CASSRGGAGHQPQHF.

This clonotype was seen ten or more times. The chain is built from TRBV6-5 and TRBJ2-7, with 8 bases identical to TRBD1. V lost 2 bases, J lost 2 bases, and 2 bases stayed unmatched. The CDR3 runs 14 residues. Germline CDR1 and CDR2: MNHEY and SVGAGI. The CDR3, as DNA: TGTGCCAGCAGTTACGGCAGGGGGCCCTACGAGCAGTACTTC. It specifies CASSYGRGPYEQYF.